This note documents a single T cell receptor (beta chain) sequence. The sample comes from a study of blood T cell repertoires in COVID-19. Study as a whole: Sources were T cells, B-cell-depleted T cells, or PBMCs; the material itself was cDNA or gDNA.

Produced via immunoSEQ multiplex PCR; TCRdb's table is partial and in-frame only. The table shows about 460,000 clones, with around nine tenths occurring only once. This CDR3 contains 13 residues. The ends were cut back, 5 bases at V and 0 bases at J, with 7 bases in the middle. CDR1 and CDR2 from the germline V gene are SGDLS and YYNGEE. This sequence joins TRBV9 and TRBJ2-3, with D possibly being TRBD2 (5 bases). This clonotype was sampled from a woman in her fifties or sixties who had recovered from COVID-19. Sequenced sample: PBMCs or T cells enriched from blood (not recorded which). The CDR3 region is CASREASTDTQYF. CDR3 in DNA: TGTGCCAGCAGGGAGGCGAGCACAGATACGCAGTATTTT.